The source of this T cell receptor (beta chain) is a study of blood T cell repertoires in COVID-19. This CDR3 is built from 14 residues. CDR1 and CDR2 from the germline V gene are LGHNA and YNFKEQ. V gave up 0 bases and J gave up 3 bases, with 8 bases separating them. Repertoires were generated with immunoSEQ multiplex PCR, while TCRdb's copy carries only in-frame clones and drops some. Of about 130,000 clones detected, about 89% appear once; the ten largest clones hold 3.6%. The chain couples TRBV4-2 to TRBJ1-1; the D is unclear. The sequencing sample was made of peripheral blood. The sequence was obtained from a woman in her sixties or seventies with acute or convalescent COVID-19. This chain's CDR3 is CASSQDGRDTEAFF. In DNA, the CDR3 is TGTGCCAGCAGCCAAGATGGGAGGGACACTGAAGCTTTCTTT.